Detailed here is one T cell receptor beta chain. Its antigen is as yet unknown. Method: immunoSEQ multiplex PCR; TCRdb's copy keeps in-frame clones and lacks some. The sample holds about 680,000 clones, around 90% seen once. The data were obtained in a study of Ad26.COV2.S vaccination and SARS-CoV-2 variants. The sample's treatment: around 19 received Ad26.COV2.S at low or high dose, single or two shots; about 5 received placebo; per-sample allocation not given. The samples date from day 63 after the first vaccine or placebo injection. The CDR3 totals 14 residues. The ends were cut back, 6 bases at V and 0 bases at J, with 10 bases in the middle. Germline CDR1 is SEHNR and CDR2 is FQNEAQ (reference sequence). Study-wide findings and caveats: Breadth of non-spike TCRs did not differ between vaccinees and placebo recipients.

The source of this sequence is a person aged 18 to 59 who received the Ad26.COV2.S COVID-19 vaccine or a placebo. V and J are TRBV7-9 and TRBJ2-3; D is perhaps TRBD1 (5 bases). Sequenced material: peripheral blood, taken in a trial of Ad26.COV2.S vaccine versus placebo. This chain's CDR3 is CASRDKSSTDTQYF. CDR3 in DNA: TGTGCCAGCAGGGACAAGTCTAGCACAGATACGCAGTATTTT. The full variable domain, rest sourced from reference TRBV7-9 and TRBJ2-3, is DTGVSQNPRHKITKRGQNVTFRCDPISEHNRLYWYRQTLGQGPEFLTYFQNEAQLEKSRLLSDRFSAERPKGSFSTLEIQRTEQGDSAMYLCASRDKSSTDTQYFGPGTRLTVL.